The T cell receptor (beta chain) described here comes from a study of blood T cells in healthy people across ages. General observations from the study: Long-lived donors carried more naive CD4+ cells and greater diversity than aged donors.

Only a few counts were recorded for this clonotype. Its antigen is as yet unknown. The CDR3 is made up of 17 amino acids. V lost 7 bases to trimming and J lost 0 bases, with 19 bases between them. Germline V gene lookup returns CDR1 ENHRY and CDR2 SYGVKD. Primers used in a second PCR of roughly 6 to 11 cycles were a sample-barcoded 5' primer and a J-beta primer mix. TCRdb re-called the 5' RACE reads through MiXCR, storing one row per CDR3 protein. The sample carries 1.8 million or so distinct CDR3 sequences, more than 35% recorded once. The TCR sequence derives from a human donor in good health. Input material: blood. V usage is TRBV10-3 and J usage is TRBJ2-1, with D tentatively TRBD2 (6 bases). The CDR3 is CAIMVGGALSSYNEQFF. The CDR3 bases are TGTGCCATCATGGTCGGCGGGGCCCTTAGCTCCTACAATGAGCAGTTCTTC.